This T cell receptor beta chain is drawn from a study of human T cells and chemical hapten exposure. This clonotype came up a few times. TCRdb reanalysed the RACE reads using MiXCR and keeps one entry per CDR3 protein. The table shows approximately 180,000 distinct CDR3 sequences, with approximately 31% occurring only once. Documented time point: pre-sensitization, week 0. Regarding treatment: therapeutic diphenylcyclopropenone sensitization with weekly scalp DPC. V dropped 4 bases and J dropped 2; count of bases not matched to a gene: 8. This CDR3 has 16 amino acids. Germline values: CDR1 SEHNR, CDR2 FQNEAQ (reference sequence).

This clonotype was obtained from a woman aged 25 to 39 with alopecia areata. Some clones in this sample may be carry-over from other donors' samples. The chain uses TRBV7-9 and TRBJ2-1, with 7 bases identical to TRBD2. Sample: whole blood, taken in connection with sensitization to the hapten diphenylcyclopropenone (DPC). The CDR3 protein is CASSSWGGAAYNEQFF. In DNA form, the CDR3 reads TGTGCCAGCAGCTCTTGGGGAGGGGCAGCCTACAATGAGCAGTTCTTC.